These 14 T cell receptor beta chains were all obtained from the same sample, sequenced in a study of identical twins. TCRdb re-called the 5' RACE reads with MiXCR, one entry per CDR3 protein. The sample includes about 340,000 distinct CDR3 sequences, roughly an eighth of them seen just once. The same data also went into a second study, on yellow fever vaccine responses in identical twins.

Material: CD8+ T cells sorted from blood. The receptors shown here come from a young woman in good health.

The V gene is TRBV6-1, the J gene TRBJ2-3; the D is unclear. Germline lookup yields CDR1 MNHNS and CDR2 SASEGT. The V end lost 2 bases, the J end lost 4 bases, and 19 bases lay between the germline ends. This CDR3 region has 17 residues. The CDR3 sequence is CASSERVAISPADTQYF. CDR3 sequence (DNA): TGTGCCAGCAGTGAAAGGGTCGCGATTTCACCGGCAGATACGCAGTATTTT.

This chain uses TRBV5-6 with TRBJ2-2, with 15 bases aligning to TRBD2. The CDR3 loop spans 16 amino acids. Germline V gives CDR1 SGHDT, CDR2 YYEEEE. With 3 bases clipped from V and 3 bases from J, the junction kept 0 bases outside the gene matches. The CDR3 sequence: CASSWTSGGDTGELFF. CDR3 nucleotides: TGTGCCAGCAGCTGGACTAGCGGGGGGGACACCGGGGAGCTGTTTTTT.

This clonotype occurred many times. The chain carries TRBV7-3 and TRBJ2-1, with 9 nucleotides matching TRBD1. Germline lookup yields CDR1 SGHTA and CDR2 FQGTGA. The CDR3 runs 16 residues. The junction had 7 bases not matched to a gene; V was cut back by 5 bases and J by 2 bases. CDR3 sequence reads: CASSPQTGGTYNEQFF. CDR3 bases: TGTGCCAGCAGCCCACAGACAGGGGGGACCTACAATGAGCAGTTCTTC. The full variable domain, in which reference TRBV7-3 and TRBJ2-1 provide the parts outside the CDR3, is GAGVSQTPSNKVTEKGKYVELRCDPISGHTALYWYRQSLGQGPEFLIYFQGTGAADDSGLPNDRFFAVRPEGSVSTLKIQRTERGDSAVYLCASSPQTGGTYNEQFFGPGTRLTVL.

This clonotype was seen a few times. The genes are TRBV27 and TRBJ2-1; 12 nucleotides align to TRBD2. V shed 6 bases, J shed 7 bases, and the junction held 10 bases outside the gene matches. This CDR3 region has 16 residues. Germline-derived CDR1 and CDR2 are MNHEY and SMNVEV (reference sequence). In DNA form, the CDR3 reads TGTGCCAGCAGCAAAGGGACTAGCGGGCGCGGGAATGAGCAGTTCTTC. Protein product: CASSKGTSGRGNEQFF.

The rearrangement uses TRBV13 and TRBJ2-1; 11 positions agree with TRBD2. Germline loops: CDR1 PRHDT, CDR2 FYEKMQ (reference sequence). Trimming took 5 bases from V and 6 from J; bases not matched to a gene: 21. This CDR3 has 20 residues. The CDR3 protein is CASSPPTGMVMLAGGNEQFF. The CDR3, as DNA: TGTGCCAGCAGCCCACCGACAGGGATGGTTATGCTAGCGGGAGGCAATGAGCAGTTCTTC. Together with reference TRBV13 and TRBJ2-1, the CDR3 gives the full variable domain: AAGVIQSPRHLIKEKRETATLKCYPIPRHDTVYWYQQGPGQDPQFLISFYEKMQSDKGSIPDRFSAQQFSDYHSELNMSSLELGDSALYFCASSPPTGMVMLAGGNEQFFGPGTRLTVL.

This clonotype appeared a few times. The V gene is TRBV24-1, the J gene TRBJ1-1; maybe TRBD1 (5 bases). Trimming took off 7 bases at V and 2 bases at J, with 16 bases between the two ends. The CDR3 extends over 15 amino acids. Germline assignment: CDR1 KGHDR and CDR2 SFDVKD. The CDR3 protein is CATSQRGSFNTEAFF. CDR3 DNA: TGTGCCACCAGCCAAAGGGGCTCATTCAACACTGAAGCTTTCTTT.

This clonotype was counted at least ten times. The gene calls are TRBV9 and TRBJ2-5, with 9 positions matching TRBD1. V lost 3 bases to trimming and J lost 2 bases; unmatched junction nucleotides: 5. Per the germline V gene, CDR1 is SGDLS and CDR2 is YYNGEE. The CDR3 covers 15 residues. The CDR3, as DNA: TGTGCCAGCAGCGCTACAGGGGGCCCACAAGAGACCCAGTACTTC. Encoded protein: CASSATGGPQETQYF. The full variable domain, its missing parts supplied by reference TRBV9 and TRBJ2-5, is DSGVTQTPKHLITATGQRVTLRCSPRSGDLSVYWYQQSLDQGLQFLIQYYNGEERAKGNILERFSAQQFPDLHSELNLSSLELGDSALYFCASSATGGPQETQYFGPGTRLLVL.

The CDR3 region has the DNA TGCGCCAGCAGCTTGACTAGCGGGATAAAAGACGAGCAGTACTTC. Encoded protein: CASSLTSGIKDEQYF. This chain uses TRBV5-1 with TRBJ2-7; 10 bases match TRBD2. CDR3 length: 15 amino acids. The trim removed 1 base at V and 5 bases at J, leaving 6 bases unmatched. The germline V gene has CDR1 SGHRS and CDR2 YFSETQ.

This chain links TRBV20-1 with TRBJ1-1; TRBD1 matches 8 bases. Per the germline V gene, CDR1 is DFQATT and CDR2 is SNEGSKA (reference sequence). With 1 base clipped from V and 6 bases from J, the junction kept 10 bases outside the gene matches. This CDR3 has 15 residues. The CDR3 spells CSARGTGKGHAEAFF. The CDR3 coding sequence is TGCAGTGCTAGAGGGACAGGGAAGGGACACGCTGAAGCTTTCTTT.

The CDR3 loop reads CASSHVNEQYF. The CDR3 region has the DNA TGCGCCAGCAGCCATGTAAACGAGCAGTACTTC. This rearrangement joins TRBV4-1 to TRBJ2-7; D not resolved. CDR3 size: 11 residues. V dropped 3 bases and J dropped 5 bases, with 5 bases sitting between them. The V gene's germline CDR1 is MGHRA and CDR2 YSYEKL.

The rearrangement joins TRBV6-4 to TRBJ2-3, with TRBD2 identical over 10 bases. V shed 3 bases, J shed 4 bases, and the junction held 4 bases outside the gene matches. The CDR3 consists of 15 residues. In germline, CDR1 is MRHNA, CDR2 SNTAGT. The CDR3 DNA reads TGTGCCAGCAGTGAAAGCGGGGGGGCGTCAGATACGCAGTATTTT. Protein sequence: CASSESGGASDTQYF.

Only a few counts were recorded for this clonotype. This rearrangement joins TRBV4-2 to TRBJ2-1, with no clear D. The V gene's germline CDR1 is LGHNA and CDR2 YNFKEQ. CDR3 size: 15 residues. V lost 1 base, J lost 3 bases, and 10 bases lay in between. CDR3 nucleotides: TGTGCCAGCAGCCAAGCTCAACCCCTCTACAATGAGCAGTTCTTC. Encoded protein: CASSQAQPLYNEQFF.

The sample holds a few counts of this clonotype. This rearrangement joins TRBV4-1 to TRBJ1-1; tentative D call: TRBD1 (6 bases). The CDR3 is 14 amino acids. V lost 4 bases, J lost 3 bases, and 12 bases lay in between. Germline V lookup: CDR1 MGHRA, CDR2 YSYEKL. This CDR3 reads CASSLGGTHTEAFF. The CDR3 nucleotides are TGCGCCAGCAGCCTAGGGGGGACCCACACTGAAGCTTTCTTT.

This clonotype appeared a few times. V is TRBV7-9 and J is TRBJ2-7; 7 positions agree with TRBD1. CDR3 size: 12 residues. CDR1 is SEHNR and CDR2 is FQNEAQ in the germline V gene (reference sequence). The V gene end was trimmed by 4 bases and the J gene end by 6 bases; junction bases not matched to a gene: 3. The CDR3 region has the DNA TGTGCCAGCAGCTACAGGGGTGGCGAGCAGTACTTC. This gives the protein CASSYRGGEQYF.